This is a list of T cell receptor beta chains from one sample in a study of neurological immune-mediated disorders. In TCRdb, the 5' RACE reads were re-called with MiXCR into one record per CDR3 protein. In the table there are some 95,000 distinct CDR3 sequences, 3.5% to 4% of which are singletons. Sequencing was carried out using PBMCs. These receptor sequences come from a woman aged 18-30 years with multiple sclerosis. Both conserved end residues are part of each CDR3. The D gene is left open where the match is weak. Size is omitted from some rows. Given values are once, few, many or a class for expanded clones.

D gene: .; clone size: many; V gene: TRBV7-9; J gene: TRBJ2-2; CDR3 length: 15; CDR3 protein: CASSFRVRDTGELFF; CDR3 DNA: TGTGCCAGCAGCTTCAGGGTTCGGGACACCGGGGAGCTGTTTTTT
D gene: TRBD1; clone size: many; V gene: TRBV5-1; J gene: TRBJ2-5; CDR3 length: 13; CDR3 protein: CASSPGTDSTQYF; CDR3 DNA: TGCGCCAGCAGCCCCGGGACAGACTCGACCCAGTACTTC
D gene: TRBD2; clone size: many; V gene: TRBV6-6; J gene: TRBJ2-1; CDR3 length: 20; CDR3 protein: CASSLTGLAGLTSDYNEQFF; CDR3 DNA: TGTGCCAGCAGTCTCACGGGACTAGCGGGACTCACGTCGGACTACAATGAGCAGTTCTTC
D gene: TRBD2; clone size: many; V gene: TRBV6-1; J gene: TRBJ2-3; CDR3 length: 15; CDR3 protein: CASTRGLAGSDTQYF; CDR3 DNA: TGTGCCAGCACTAGAGGACTAGCGGGATCAGATACGCAGTATTTT
D gene: .; clone size: many; V gene: TRBV3-1; J gene: TRBJ1-1; CDR3 length: 12; CDR3 protein: CASSQDRILAFF; CDR3 DNA: TGTGCCAGCAGCCAAGACCGGATCTTGGCTTTCTTT
D gene: .; clone size: many; V gene: TRBV20-1; J gene: TRBJ2-3; CDR3 length: 15; CDR3 protein: CSAIRQVSSTDTQYF; CDR3 DNA: TGCAGTGCTATTCGACAGGTCTCTAGCACAGATACGCAGTATTTT
D gene: .; clone size: many; V gene: TRBV7-2; J gene: TRBJ2-7; CDR3 length: 15; CDR3 protein: CASSVGVPTTYEQYF; CDR3 DNA: TGTGCCAGCAGCGTAGGGGTGCCGACGACCTACGAGCAGTACTTC
D gene: .; clone size: many; V gene: TRBV21-1; J gene: TRBJ2-7; CDR3 length: 15; CDR3 protein: CASSKGHIRTYEQYF; CDR3 DNA: TGTGCCAGCAGCAAAGGGCATATACGTACCTACGAGCAGTACTTC
D gene: .; clone size: many; V gene: TRBV5-1; J gene: TRBJ1-3; CDR3 length: 14; CDR3 protein: CASSPGTTGNTIYF; CDR3 DNA: TGCGCCAGCAGCCCGGGGACAACTGGAAACACCATATATTTT
D gene: .; clone size: many; V gene: TRBV14; J gene: TRBJ2-7; CDR3 length: 14; CDR3 protein: CASSQGLTYYEQYF; CDR3 DNA: TGTGCCAGCAGCCAAGGACTCACCTACTACGAGCAGTACTTC
D gene: .; clone size: many; V gene: TRBV20-1; J gene: TRBJ2-7; CDR3 length: 13; CDR3 protein: CSARGTVRGEQYF; CDR3 DNA: TGCAGTGCTAGGGGGACGGTTAGAGGTGAGCAGTACTTC
D gene: .; clone size: many; V gene: TRBV5-6; J gene: TRBJ2-7; CDR3 length: 15; CDR3 protein: CASSFLRQVSYEQYF; CDR3 DNA: TGTGCCAGCAGCTTCCTACGACAGGTCTCCTACGAGCAGTACTTC
D gene: .; clone size: many; V gene: TRBV6-6; J gene: TRBJ1-2; CDR3 length: 11; CDR3 protein: CASSPDYGYTF; CDR3 DNA: TGTGCCAGCAGTCCCGACTATGGCTACACCTTC
D gene: .; clone size: .; V gene: TRBV5-1; J gene: TRBJ1-4; CDR3 length: 15; CDR3 protein: CASSISTVHREKLFF; CDR3 DNA: TGCGCCAGCAGCATTTCGACAGTGCACAGGGAAAAACTGTTTTTT
D gene: .; clone size: many; V gene: TRBV27; J gene: TRBJ1-5; CDR3 length: 13; CDR3 protein: CASSFQLGQPQHF; CDR3 DNA: TGTGCCAGCAGTTTCCAATTGGGTCAGCCCCAGCATTTT
D gene: .; clone size: many; V gene: TRBV12-3/TRBV12-4; J gene: TRBJ2-3; CDR3 length: 11; CDR3 protein: CASRDEYTQYF; CDR3 DNA: TGTGCCAGCAGAGATGAGTATACGCAGTATTTT
D gene: TRBD2; clone size: many; V gene: TRBV5-1; J gene: TRBJ2-1; CDR3 length: 17; CDR3 protein: CASSSGLAGPSYNEQFF; CDR3 DNA: TGCGCCAGCAGCTCTGGACTAGCGGGGCCGTCCTACAATGAGCAGTTCTTC
D gene: .; clone size: many; V gene: TRBV7-6; J gene: TRBJ2-1; CDR3 length: 13; CDR3 protein: CASSRGLFDEQFF; CDR3 DNA: TGTGCCAGCAGCCGGGGCCTCTTCGATGAGCAGTTCTTC
D gene: .; clone size: many; V gene: TRBV9; J gene: TRBJ2-5; CDR3 length: 14; CDR3 protein: CASSSLEREGTQYF; CDR3 DNA: TGTGCCAGCAGCTCCCTGGAACGAGAAGGGACCCAGTACTTC
D gene: .; clone size: many; V gene: TRBV16; J gene: TRBJ2-6; CDR3 length: 16; CDR3 protein: CASSQLQEPGANVLTF; CDR3 DNA: TGTGCCAGCAGCCAATTACAGGAACCTGGGGCCAACGTCCTGACTTTC
D gene: .; clone size: many; V gene: TRBV20-1; J gene: TRBJ2-5; CDR3 length: 13; CDR3 protein: CSADQEPQETQYF; CDR3 DNA: TGCAGTGCCGATCAAGAACCTCAGGAGACCCAGTACTTC
D gene: .; clone size: many; V gene: TRBV2; J gene: TRBJ2-5; CDR3 length: 14; CDR3 protein: CASSEKAYQETQYF; CDR3 DNA: TGTGCCAGCAGTGAAAAGGCCTACCAAGAGACCCAGTACTTC
D gene: TRBD2; clone size: many; V gene: TRBV2; J gene: TRBJ2-4; CDR3 length: 15; CDR3 protein: CASTLAGAAKNIQYF; CDR3 DNA: TGTGCCAGCACCCTAGCGGGGGCAGCCAAAAACATTCAGTACTTC
D gene: .; clone size: many; V gene: TRBV6-5; J gene: TRBJ2-7; CDR3 length: 15; CDR3 protein: CASSYTSGSAYEQYF; CDR3 DNA: TGTGCCAGCAGTTACACGTCGGGGTCGGCCTACGAGCAGTACTTC
D gene: .; clone size: many; V gene: TRBV5-1; J gene: TRBJ2-3; CDR3 length: 15; CDR3 protein: CASSSQGEGADTQYF; CDR3 DNA: TGCGCCAGCAGCTCTCAGGGGGAGGGGGCAGATACGCAGTATTTT
D gene: TRBD2; clone size: many; V gene: TRBV20-1; J gene: TRBJ2-5; CDR3 length: 15; CDR3 protein: CSAPQGLAVQETQYF; CDR3 DNA: TGCAGTGCCCCTCAAGGGCTAGCGGTACAAGAGACCCAGTACTTC
D gene: TRBD2; clone size: many; V gene: TRBV6-6; J gene: TRBJ2-1; CDR3 length: 15; CDR3 protein: CASNSGLAGYNEQFF; CDR3 DNA: TGTGCCAGCAATTCCGGACTAGCGGGGTACAATGAGCAGTTCTTC
D gene: .; clone size: many; V gene: TRBV20-1; J gene: TRBJ1-4; CDR3 length: 13; CDR3 protein: CSVKGLANEKLFF; CDR3 DNA: TGCAGTGTCAAGGGGTTGGCTAATGAAAAACTGTTTTTT
D gene: .; clone size: many; V gene: TRBV7-8; J gene: TRBJ2-1; CDR3 length: 15; CDR3 protein: CASSRGEGAYNEQFF; CDR3 DNA: TGTGCCAGCAGCCGGGGAGAGGGGGCCTACAATGAGCAGTTCTTC
D gene: TRBD2; clone size: many; V gene: TRBV7-2; J gene: TRBJ2-5; CDR3 length: 16; CDR3 protein: CASSFQAGGSGETQYF; CDR3 DNA: TGTGCCAGCAGCTTCCAAGCGGGGGGGTCGGGAGAGACCCAGTACTTC
D gene: .; clone size: many; V gene: TRBV20-1; J gene: TRBJ1-1; CDR3 length: 13; CDR3 protein: CSADGGAETEAFF; CDR3 DNA: TGCAGTGCCGACGGGGGGGCCGAGACTGAAGCTTTCTTT
D gene: .; clone size: many; V gene: TRBV20-1; J gene: TRBJ2-5; CDR3 length: 14; CDR3 protein: CSARSQGYQETQYF; CDR3 DNA: TGCAGTGCTAGATCCCAGGGGTACCAAGAGACCCAGTACTTC
D gene: TRBD1; clone size: many; V gene: TRBV5-1; J gene: TRBJ2-2; CDR3 length: 17; CDR3 protein: CASSQRQGADLTGELFF; CDR3 DNA: TGCGCCAGCAGCCAACGACAGGGGGCGGACCTCACCGGGGAGCTGTTTTTT
D gene: .; clone size: few; V gene: TRBV6-4; J gene: TRBJ2-6; CDR3 length: 17; CDR3 protein: CASSVVGDSSGANVLTF; CDR3 DNA: TGTGCCAGCTCCGTAGTCGGGGATTCCTCTGGGGCCAACGTCCTGACTTTC
D gene: .; clone size: many; V gene: TRBV4-1; J gene: TRBJ2-4; CDR3 length: 14; CDR3 protein: CASSQAGAKNIQYF; CDR3 DNA: TGCGCCAGCAGCCAAGCCGGGGCCAAAAACATTCAGTACTTC
D gene: .; clone size: many; V gene: TRBV20-1; J gene: TRBJ1-1; CDR3 length: 15; CDR3 protein: CSARRGTLMNTEAFF; CDR3 DNA: TGCAGTGCTAGACGGGGGACCCTCATGAACACTGAAGCTTTCTTT
D gene: .; clone size: many; V gene: TRBV20-1; J gene: TRBJ1-1; CDR3 length: 12; CDR3 protein: CSVPQFVTEAFF; CDR3 DNA: TGCAGTGTTCCCCAGTTCGTCACTGAAGCTTTCTTT
D gene: TRBD1; clone size: many; V gene: TRBV5-5; J gene: TRBJ2-2; CDR3 length: 16; CDR3 protein: CASSPPGTGGIGELFF; CDR3 DNA: TGTGCCAGCAGCCCCCCGGGGACAGGGGGCATCGGGGAGCTGTTTTTT
D gene: .; clone size: many; V gene: TRBV10-3; J gene: TRBJ2-3; CDR3 length: 15; CDR3 protein: CAISEVVESTDTQYF; CDR3 DNA: TGTGCCATCAGTGAAGTTGTAGAAAGCACAGATACGCAGTATTTT
D gene: TRBD2; clone size: .; V gene: TRBV7-6; J gene: TRBJ2-1; CDR3 length: 14; CDR3 protein: CASSLEGGGDEQFF; CDR3 DNA: TGTGCCAGCAGCTTAGAAGGCGGGGGTGATGAGCAGTTCTTC
D gene: .; clone size: many; V gene: TRBV5-1; J gene: TRBJ2-3; CDR3 length: 15; CDR3 protein: CASSLERLGGDTQYF; CDR3 DNA: TGCGCCAGCAGCTTGGAGCGACTGGGTGGCGATACGCAGTATTTT
D gene: .; clone size: many; V gene: TRBV27; J gene: TRBJ1-5; CDR3 length: 19; CDR3 protein: CASSLISLSRGGADQPQHF; CDR3 DNA: TGTGCCAGCAGTCTTATCTCTTTGTCGAGGGGGGGCGCGGATCAGCCCCAGCATTTT
D gene: TRBD1; clone size: many; V gene: TRBV6-6; J gene: TRBJ2-3; CDR3 length: 15; CDR3 protein: CASSRGQGVGNTQYF; CDR3 DNA: TGTGCCAGCAGCCGAGGACAGGGGGTGGGGAATACGCAGTATTTT
D gene: .; clone size: many; V gene: TRBV29-1; J gene: TRBJ1-5; CDR3 length: 12; CDR3 protein: CSVGAGNQPQHF; CDR3 DNA: TGCAGCGTTGGGGCAGGCAATCAGCCCCAGCATTTT
D gene: .; clone size: many; V gene: TRBV5-1; J gene: TRBJ2-1; CDR3 length: 12; CDR3 protein: CASSSDFFEQFF; CDR3 DNA: TGCGCCAGCAGCTCCGACTTCTTTGAGCAGTTCTTC
D gene: .; clone size: many; V gene: TRBV20-1; J gene: TRBJ2-7; CDR3 length: 14; CDR3 protein: CSATYSSIGYEQYF; CDR3 DNA: TGCAGTGCCACATACTCCAGTATCGGGTACGAGCAGTACTTC
D gene: .; clone size: many; V gene: TRBV27; J gene: TRBJ1-1; CDR3 length: 15; CDR3 protein: CASSWKGYGNTEAFF; CDR3 DNA: TGTGCCAGCAGTTGGAAGGGGTACGGGAACACTGAAGCTTTCTTT
D gene: .; clone size: many; V gene: TRBV18; J gene: TRBJ2-7; CDR3 length: 14; CDR3 protein: CASSPQGLRAEQYF; CDR3 DNA: TGTGCCAGCTCACCCCAAGGACTCCGCGCCGAGCAGTACTTC
D gene: TRBD2; clone size: few; V gene: TRBV6-1; J gene: TRBJ2-2; CDR3 length: 18; CDR3 protein: CASRGLAGERGNTGELFF; CDR3 DNA: TGTGCCAGCCGCGGACTAGCGGGAGAAAGGGGGAACACCGGGGAGCTGTTTTTT
D gene: .; clone size: many; V gene: TRBV3-1; J gene: TRBJ1-1; CDR3 length: 13; CDR3 protein: CASSQGDGIVAFF; CDR3 DNA: TGTGCCAGCAGCCAAGGAGACGGCATAGTAGCTTTCTTT
D gene: TRBD2; clone size: many; V gene: TRBV5-1; J gene: TRBJ2-7; CDR3 length: 13; CDR3 protein: CASSDVAGYEQYF; CDR3 DNA: TGCGCCAGCAGCGACGTAGCGGGATACGAGCAGTACTTC
D gene: TRBD1; clone size: many; V gene: TRBV15; J gene: TRBJ1-1; CDR3 length: 15; CDR3 protein: CATSRRGQGASEAFF; CDR3 DNA: TGTGCCACCAGCAGACGGGGACAGGGGGCGAGTGAAGCTTTCTTT
D gene: TRBD2; clone size: many; V gene: TRBV10-3; J gene: TRBJ2-4; CDR3 length: 15; CDR3 protein: CAISETTSDKNIQYF; CDR3 DNA: TGTGCCATCAGTGAGACCACTAGCGATAAAAACATTCAGTACTTC
D gene: .; clone size: .; V gene: TRBV20-1; J gene: TRBJ1-2; CDR3 length: 12; CDR3 protein: CSATAPNYGYTF; CDR3 DNA: TGCAGTGCAACCGCCCCTAACTATGGCTACACCTTC
D gene: .; clone size: many; V gene: TRBV28; J gene: TRBJ2-7; CDR3 length: 12; CDR3 protein: CASSRRSYEQYF; CDR3 DNA: TGTGCCAGCAGTCGACGCTCCTACGAGCAGTACTTC
D gene: TRBD2; clone size: many; V gene: TRBV20-1; J gene: TRBJ2-3; CDR3 length: 17; CDR3 protein: CSAHLPLAGGYSDTQYF; CDR3 DNA: TGCAGTGCTCACCTACCTCTAGCGGGAGGGTATTCAGATACGCAGTATTTT
D gene: .; clone size: .; V gene: TRBV28; J gene: TRBJ1-1; CDR3 length: 12; CDR3 protein: CARHRVNTEAFF; CDR3 DNA: TGTGCCAGGCATAGGGTGAACACTGAAGCTTTCTTT
D gene: .; clone size: few; V gene: TRBV6-2/TRBV6-3; J gene: TRBJ1-5; CDR3 length: 13; CDR3 protein: CASSPEFNQPQHF; CDR3 DNA: TGTGCCAGCAGCCCTGAATTCAATCAGCCCCAGCATTTT